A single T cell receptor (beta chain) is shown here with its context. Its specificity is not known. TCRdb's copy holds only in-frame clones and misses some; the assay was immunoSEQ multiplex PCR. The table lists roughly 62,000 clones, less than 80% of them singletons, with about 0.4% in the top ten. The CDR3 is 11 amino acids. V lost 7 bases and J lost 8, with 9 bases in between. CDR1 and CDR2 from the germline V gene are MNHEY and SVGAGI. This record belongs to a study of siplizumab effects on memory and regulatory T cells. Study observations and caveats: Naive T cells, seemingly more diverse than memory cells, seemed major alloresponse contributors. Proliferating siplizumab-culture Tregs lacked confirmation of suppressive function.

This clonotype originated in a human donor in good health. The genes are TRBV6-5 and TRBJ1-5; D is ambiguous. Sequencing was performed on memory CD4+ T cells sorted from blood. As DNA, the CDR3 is TGTGCCAGCAAGGACCAAAAGCCCCAGCATTTT. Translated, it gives CASKDQKPQHF.